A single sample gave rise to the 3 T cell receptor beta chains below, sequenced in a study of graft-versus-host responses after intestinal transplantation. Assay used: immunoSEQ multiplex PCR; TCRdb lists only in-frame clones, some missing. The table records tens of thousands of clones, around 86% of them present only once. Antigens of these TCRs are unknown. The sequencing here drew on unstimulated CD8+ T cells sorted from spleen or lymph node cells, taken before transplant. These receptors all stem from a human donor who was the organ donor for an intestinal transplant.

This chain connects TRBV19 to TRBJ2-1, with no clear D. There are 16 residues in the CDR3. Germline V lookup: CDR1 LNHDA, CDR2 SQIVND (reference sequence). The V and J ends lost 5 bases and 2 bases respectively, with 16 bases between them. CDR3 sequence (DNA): TGTGCCAGTAGTGTTCCTGCGTCTGGAGCCTACAATGAGCAGTTCTTC. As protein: CASSVPASGAYNEQFF.

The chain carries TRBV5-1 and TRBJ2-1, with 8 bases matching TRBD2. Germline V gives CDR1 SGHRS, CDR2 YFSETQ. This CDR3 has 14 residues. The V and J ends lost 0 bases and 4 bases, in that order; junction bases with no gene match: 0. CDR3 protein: CASSLERGYNEQFF. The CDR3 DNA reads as TGCGCCAGCAGCTTGGAGCGGGGGTACAATGAGCAGTTCTTC.

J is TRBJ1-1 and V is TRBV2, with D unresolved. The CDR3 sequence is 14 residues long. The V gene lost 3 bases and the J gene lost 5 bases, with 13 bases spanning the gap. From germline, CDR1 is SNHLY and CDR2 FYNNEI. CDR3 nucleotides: TGTGCCAGCAGTGAGGGAAGGACGGTTACTGAAGCTTTCTTT. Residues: CASSEGRTVTEAFF.